These 3 T cell receptor beta chains came from one sample sequenced in a study of OX40 agonist ivuxolimab in advanced cancers. TCRdb's copy holds only in-frame clones and misses some; the assay was immunoSEQ multiplex PCR. The repertoire has about 38,000 clones, 92% of them found once; the top ten carry 8% to 10%. The sample here was CD4+ or CD8+ T cells sorted from blood, taken in a trial of the OX40 agonist ivuxolimab. Receptors originate from an adult with an advanced solid tumor such as melanoma, head and neck, liver or kidney cancer.

The chain recombines TRBV15 with TRBJ2-1, with 14 bases lining up with TRBD2. J gave up 7 bases and V 3 bases, and 2 bases lay outside the gene matches. CDR3 length: 15 amino acids. The V gene's germline CDR1 is LNHNV and CDR2 YYDKDF (reference sequence). The CDR3 nucleotides are TGTGCCACCAGCAGGGGACTAGCGGGAGCGAATGAGCAGTTCTTC. Its translation: CATSRGLAGANEQFF.

This chain uses TRBV27 with TRBJ1-2; D is undetermined. CDR1 MNHEY and CDR2 SMNVEV come from the germline V gene (reference sequence). Trimming left V 6 bases short and J 8 bases short, with 19 bases between. CDR3 size: 14 residues. CDR3: CASSPGLPLGGYTF. CDR3 nucleotide sequence: TGTGCCAGCAGCCCCGGATTACCGCTGGGGGGCTACACCTTC.

This clone came up a few times. The chain combines TRBV2 with TRBJ2-1; 7 bases map to TRBD2. The CDR3 extends over 14 amino acids. In germline, CDR1 is SNHLY, CDR2 FYNNEI. Germline trimming cut 9 bases from V and 1 base from J; bases unmatched to any gene: 6. The chain's CDR3 is CASSAGESYNEQFF. In nucleotides, the CDR3 is TGTGCCAGTTCGGCGGGAGAATCCTACAATGAGCAGTTCTTC.